The next 18 T cell receptor beta chains were all read from a single sample in a study of T cell responses to AZD1222 COVID-19 vaccine. Clones were read by immunoSEQ multiplex PCR, and TCRdb kept only the in-frame ones, dropping some. Counted here are about 130,000 clones, over 75% occurring once; the ten biggest clones make up around 2.8%. The sequences come from peripheral blood, collected on day 0 of AZD1222 vaccination. Every receptor here comes from an adult in good health.

The genes are TRBV29-1 and TRBJ1-1; D gene unclear. The CDR3 extends over 13 amino acids. Trimming pared 4 bases from V and 0 bases from J, leaving 9 bases between. The germline V gene has CDR1 SQVTM and CDR2 ANQGSEA. The chain's CDR3 is CSVGRTLNTEAFF. CDR3 sequence (DNA): TGCAGCGTTGGTAGAACTTTGAACACTGAAGCTTTCTTT.

The chain couples TRBV6-5 to TRBJ1-6; D remains ambiguous. Germline values: CDR1 MNHEY, CDR2 SVGAGI. The CDR3 length is 12 residues. The V end was cut by 6 bases, the J end by 8 bases, with 8 bases between. CDR3 region: CASSFLDSPLHF. The CDR3 region has the DNA TGTGCCAGCAGCTTCCTGGATTCACCCCTCCACTTT.

The chain has TRBV30 and TRBJ1-1, with TRBD1 identical over 7 bases. Germline CDR1 GTSNPN, CDR2 SVGIG (reference sequence). Trimming at V came to 4 bases and at J to 0 bases, leaving 5 bases not matched to a gene. CDR3 length: 14 residues. CDR3 in amino acids: CAWNLGQMNTEAFF. The CDR3 DNA reads as TGTGCCTGGAATCTGGGACAGATGAACACTGAAGCTTTCTTT.

The gene calls are TRBV6-5 and TRBJ1-6; D gene unclear. The CDR3 totals 15 residues. Germline assignment: CDR1 MNHEY and CDR2 SVGAGI. Trimming took 0 bases from V and 9 from J, leaving 12 bases between them. The CDR3: CASSYSTVPTSPLHF. The DNA for the CDR3 is TGTGCCAGCAGTTACTCGACCGTGCCTACTTCACCCCTCCACTTT.

This chain links TRBV4-3 with TRBJ1-2; D unclear. Germline V gene sequence: CDR1 LGHNA, CDR2 YSLEER. The CDR3 runs 13 residues. V lost 3 bases, J lost 7 bases, and 12 bases lay in between. CDR3 coding DNA: TGCGCCAGCAGCCAGGTTCTCTGGTCTGGCTACACCTTC. Protein sequence: CASSQVLWSGYTF.

This chain uses TRBV27 with TRBJ1-1; D ambiguous. V was shortened by 3 bases and J by 6 bases, with 14 bases between the two germline ends. The CDR3 length is 14 residues. The germline CDR1 and CDR2 sequences are MNHEY and SMNVEV (reference sequence). The CDR3 is CASSFRLRAPEAFF. CDR3 DNA sequence: TGTGCCAGCAGTTTCAGACTGAGGGCCCCTGAAGCTTTCTTT.

The chain is built from TRBV5-6 and TRBJ2-7; 9 bases map to TRBD1. The germline gives CDR1 SGHDT, CDR2 YYEEEE. The CDR3 sequence is 14 residues long. The J segment lost 3 bases and the V segment lost 4 bases, leaving 5 bases of the junction unmatched. CDR3: CASSLGTGNYEQYF. The CDR3 DNA reads TGTGCCAGCAGCCTCGGGACAGGGAACTACGAGCAGTACTTC.

V is TRBV7-7 and J is TRBJ2-1; D unclear. CDR1 SSHAT and CDR2 FNYEAQ come from the germline V gene (reference sequence). This CDR3 has 12 amino acids. The V end was cut by 11 bases, the J end by 1 base, with 9 bases between. The CDR3 coding sequence is TGTGCCTTCAGAGGATCCTACAATGAGCAGTTCTTC. Its translation: CAFRGSYNEQFF.

This chain connects TRBV4-1 to TRBJ1-2, with 7 bases matching TRBD1. Germline assignment: CDR1 MGHRA and CDR2 YSYEKL. Unmatched junction bases numbered 11, after V lost 4 bases and J lost 6 bases. The CDR3 spans 15 residues. DNA of the CDR3: TGCGCCAGCAGCCCAAGCCCCGGGACAGACCATGGCTACACCTTC. Translated: CASSPSPGTDHGYTF.

The chain has TRBV30 and TRBJ2-3; unclear D gene. Per germline, CDR1 GTSNPN and CDR2 SVGIG (reference sequence). This CDR3 has 14 residues. Trimming stripped 2 bases from V and 5 bases from J, with 14 bases between. The CDR3 protein is CAWSRNSPQDTQYF. DNA of the CDR3: TGTGCCTGGAGTAGAAACAGCCCGCAAGATACGCAGTATTTT.

This clone showed up just once. The J gene is TRBJ2-1, the V gene TRBV18; 10 bases match TRBD1. CDR1 KGHSH and CDR2 LQKENI come from the germline V gene. The CDR3 totals 15 residues. With V trimmed by 5 bases and J by 5 bases, 6 bases remained unmatched. The CDR3 bases are TGTGCCAGCTCATCAACGACAGGGGGCCACAATGAGCAGTTCTTC. Its protein is CASSSTTGGHNEQFF.

The rearrangement joins TRBV7-9 to TRBJ2-7; D might be TRBD1 (5 bases). Trimming shortened V by 8 bases and J by 5 bases, and 13 bases separated the two germline ends. Germline assignment: CDR1 SEHNR and CDR2 FQNEAQ (reference sequence). The CDR3 has 12 residues. The CDR3 DNA reads as TGTGCCAGCGGGGCCAAGGTAAACGAGCAGTACTTC. This sequence encodes CASGAKVNEQYF.

This chain connects TRBV19 to TRBJ2-7, with 9 bases identical to TRBD1. Looked up from germline, CDR1 is LNHDA and CDR2 is SQIVND (reference sequence). Trimming at V came to 4 bases and at J to 2 bases, leaving 9 bases not matched to a gene. The CDR3 spans 16 residues. CDR3 sequence reads: CASSSGGTGYPYEQYF. CDR3 coding DNA: TGTGCCAGTAGTAGTGGGGGGACAGGGTATCCCTACGAGCAGTACTTC.

This rearrangement joins TRBV18 to TRBJ1-2, with 9 bases lining up with TRBD1. This CDR3 is 16 amino acids long. Looked up from germline, CDR1 is KGHSH and CDR2 is LQKENI. V trimming: 3 bases; J trimming: 3 bases; junction bases outside the gene matches: 8. Here the CDR3 DNA reads TGTGCCAGCTCACCTCCGACGGACAGGGGTTACTATGGCTACACCTTC. Translated, it gives CASSPPTDRGYYGYTF.

The chain's CDR3 is CASSFRGPIEAFF. CDR3 DNA: TGTGCCAGCAGTTTCAGGGGTCCCATTGAAGCTTTCTTT. This chain connects TRBV12-3 or TRBV12-4 to TRBJ1-1, with D possibly matching TRBD1 (6 bases). The CDR3 runs to 13 residues. The germline V and J ends were trimmed by 3 bases and 7 bases, with 12 bases remaining between them.

The J gene is TRBJ2-7, the V gene TRBV5-1; weak D call: TRBD1 (8 bases). Trimming removed 2 bases at V and 4 bases at J, with 16 bases between. The CDR3 length is 15 residues. Germline CDR1 SGHRS, CDR2 YFSETQ. The CDR3 protein is CASSFNRGGLYEQYF. CDR3 nucleotides: TGCGCCAGCAGCTTTAACAGGGGGGGCTTGTACGAGCAGTACTTC.

This rearrangement joins TRBV27 to TRBJ1-5, with D hard to call. CDR3 size: 13 residues. Germline CDR1 and CDR2: MNHEY and SMNVEV (reference sequence). The V and J ends lost 6 bases and 3 bases respectively, with 9 bases between them. CDR3 residues: CASSDWANQPQHF. CDR3 DNA sequence: TGTGCCAGCAGCGATTGGGCCAATCAGCCCCAGCATTTT.

This clone has just one count. The chain couples TRBV2 to TRBJ1-2; tentatively, D is TRBD1 (5 bases). Trimming stripped 6 bases from V and 6 bases from J, with 17 bases between. CDR1 is SNHLY and CDR2 is FYNNEI in the germline V gene. This CDR3 spans 14 amino acids. CDR3 bases: TGTGCCAGCAGCGAGGGGCTAACTGGTAATGGCTACACCTTC. Translating it yields CASSEGLTGNGYTF.